The sequence of this TCR beta chain was determined in a study of cytomegalovirus exposure and HLA in healthy donors. Vbeta (60) and Jbeta (13) primers were used in the PCR. Libraries were prepared by immunoSEQ multiplex PCR; TCRdb keeps only in-frame clonotypes and omits some of them. The sample carries approximately 200,000 clones, more than 65% recorded once. On this clone: Antigen: not known.

Broader study findings: One cluster of highly shared sequence variants probably arose as a sequencing artifact.

Per germline, CDR1 SEHNR and CDR2 FQNEAQ (reference sequence). The ends lost 1 base at V and 5 bases at J; junction bases unmatched: 8. The CDR3 loop spans 16 amino acids. This receptor was taken from a woman in her 30s in good health and CMV-seropositive. Sequencing was done on a sample of PBMCs. The chain has TRBV7-9 and TRBJ2-7, with 10 bases fitting TRBD2. The DNA of the CDR3 is TGTGCCAGCAGCTTAGTAGTTGGCCTAGCGGGAGACGAGCAGTACTTC. Protein product: CASSLVVGLAGDEQYF.